This TCR beta chain is from a study of early T cells in non-severe SARS-CoV-2 infection. Whole-study context: The input, bulk RNA from unsorted whole blood, was sequenced, and chains were unpaired.

Researchers tagged individual cDNA molecules with unique molecular identifiers. Each CDR3 protein is one row after TCRdb ran MiXCR on the 5' RACE reads. The table lists tens of thousands of distinct CDR3 sequences, around 5.2% of them singletons. V was cut by 4 bases and J by 4 bases, with 16 bases left in between. The CDR3 has 15 amino acids. CDR1 is LGHNA and CDR2 is YSLEER in the germline V gene. The sample holds many counts of this clonotype. The chain is built from TRBV4-3 and TRBJ1-2; D gene unclear. Sequenced: whole blood. This TCR derives from an adult who was a healthcare worker with PCR-confirmed SARS-CoV-2 infection or an uninfected control (not recorded which). The CDR3 nucleotides are TGCGCCAGCAGCCCGGACTTTGAATGGAGCTATGGCTACACCTTC. This gives the protein CASSPDFEWSYGYTF.